This T cell receptor (beta chain) was identified in a study of blood T cells in healthy people across ages. Overall study context: There was about one barcoded beta molecule captured by template switching per two T cells.

A sample-barcoded 5' primer and a J-beta primer mix were used in a second PCR of roughly 7 to 11 cycles. In TCRdb, the 5' RACE reads were re-called with MiXCR into one record per CDR3 protein. The sample lists hundreds of thousands of distinct CDR3 sequences, 20% to 25% occurring once. This clonotype was obtained from a man in his 70s in good health. Sequenced: blood.

CDR3 protein: CSVEASRSLWETQYF. Here the CDR3 DNA reads TGCAGCGTTGAAGCTAGCAGGAGTCTTTGGGAGACCCAGTACTTC. This sequence joins TRBV29-1 and TRBJ2-5; D perhaps matches TRBD2 (5 bases). The ends were cut back, 1 base at V and 5 bases at J, with 17 bases in the middle. Germline lookup yields CDR1 SQVTM and CDR2 ANQGSEA. This CDR3 spans 15 amino acids. Variable domain in full (rest from reference TRBV29-1 and TRBJ2-5): SAVISQKPSRDICQRGTSLTIQCQVDSQVTMMFWYRQQPGQSLTLIATANQGSEATYESGFVIDKFPISRPNLTFSTLTVSNMSPEDSSIYLCSVEASRSLWETQYFGPGTRLLVL.